The TCR beta chain under discussion was sequenced for a study of CD8+CD57+ T cells in acquired aplastic anemia. Whole-study findings and limits: Between patients and controls, twenty-nine CD8+ CDR3 sequences were found in common.

Regarding this clonotype: What it binds is unknown.

Whoever was chosen for sequencing had shown CD8+CD57+ cell expansion by flow cytometry. Every patient had severe acquired aplastic anemia. CDR3 length: 12 residues. The V end lost 7 bases, the J end lost 8 bases, and 9 bases lay between the germline ends. Germline CDR1 reads SGHTA; CDR2 reads FQGNSA. The use of genomic DNA as template underpinned the TCR beta VDJ and CDR3 profiling. TCRdb reanalysed the reads using MiXCR and keeps one entry per CDR3 protein. Counted here are 55,000 to 60,000 distinct CDR3 sequences, around 57% occurring once; the ten biggest clones make up about 15%. The chain uses TRBV7-2 and TRBJ1-6, with a possible D match to TRBD1 (6 bases). Sequences were obtained from sorted CD4+, CD8+, or CD8+CD57+ T cells (not recorded which) from PBMCs. This clonotype originated in a human donor with aplastic anemia. CDR3 loop: CASNRADSPLHF. The CDR3 DNA follows: TGTGCCAGCAACAGGGCAGATTCACCCCTCCACTTT.